This TCR beta chain was documented in a study of response to subunit inactivated influenza vaccine. MiXCR was run by TCRdb on the RT-PCR reads, yielding one entry per CDR3 protein. The table has about 800,000 distinct CDR3 sequences, about 20% seen once; the top ten hold roughly 10%. The length of the CDR3 is 14 residues. The ends were cut back, 6 bases at V and 8 bases at J, with 19 bases in the middle. Looked up from germline, CDR1 is MNHNS and CDR2 is SASEGT. Study-level findings and limits: There was a suggestion from the authors that each seasonal influenza vaccination recruits few new T cells.

This clonotype was counted ten times or more. What it binds is unknown. The sequencing used PBMCs from blood, collected approximately 5 days after vaccination. This sequence originates from a man aged 45-65 years who received an inactivated influenza vaccine. The chain uses TRBV6-1 and TRBJ1-2; D remains unclear. The CDR3 loop reads CASSTTSNVLGYTF. The CDR3 nucleotides are TGTGCCAGCAGCACGACTTCAAACGTGCTAGGCTACACCTTC.